Each of the 17 T cell receptor beta chains below was sequenced from the same sample in a study of early T cells in non-severe SARS-CoV-2 infection. TCRdb passed the 5' RACE reads through MiXCR, listing each CDR3 protein once. The repertoire holds 45,000 to 55,000 distinct CDR3 sequences, with approximately 13% as singletons. The sequencing sample was made of whole blood. All receptors derive from an adult who was a healthcare worker with PCR-confirmed SARS-CoV-2 infection or an uninfected control (not recorded which).

This clonotype was observed many times. The chain combines TRBV7-8 with TRBJ1-6; D ambiguous. The CDR3 spans 13 residues. Germline values: CDR1 SGHVS, CDR2 FQNEAQ. The ends were cut back, 3 bases at V and 7 bases at J, with 7 bases in the middle. The CDR3 reads CASSFSGNSPLHF. Here the CDR3 DNA reads TGTGCCAGCAGCTTTTCGGGAAATTCACCCCTCCACTTT. Full variable domain (missing parts from reference TRBV7-8 and TRBJ1-6): GAGVSQSPRYKVAKRGQDVALRCDPISGHVSLFWYQQALGQGPEFLTYFQNEAQLDKSGLPSDRFFAERPEGSVSTLKIQRTQQEDSAVYLCASSFSGNSPLHFGNGTRLTVT.

This clonotype was seen many times. The chain couples TRBV27 to TRBJ1-1; D is uncertain. This CDR3 is 14 amino acids long. V lost 7 bases to trimming and J lost 1 base, with 13 bases between them. CDR1 is MNHEY and CDR2 is SMNVEV in the germline V gene (reference sequence). CDR3 residues: CASKPPFKNTEAFF. For the CDR3, the DNA is TGTGCCAGCAAGCCCCCCTTTAAGAACACTGAAGCTTTCTTT.

This clonotype has a count of ten or more. The chain uses TRBV9 and TRBJ2-6; D might be TRBD1 (5 bases). V was shortened by 3 bases and J by 0 bases, with 10 bases between the two germline ends. This CDR3 has 16 amino acids. CDR1 and CDR2 from the germline V gene are SGDLS and YYNGEE. CDR3 amino acids: CASSGLRVSGANVLTF. In nucleotides, the CDR3 is TGTGCCAGCAGCGGGCTCAGGGTCTCTGGGGCCAACGTCCTGACTTTC.

The sample holds many counts of this clonotype. The V call is TRBV2, the J call TRBJ1-2; 8 bases align to TRBD1. CDR3 length: 14 residues. V dropped 6 bases and J dropped 2; count of bases not matched to a gene: 5. Germline lookup yields CDR1 SNHLY and CDR2 FYNNEI. CDR3 sequence reads: CASRATGGNYGYTF. In DNA, the CDR3 is TGTGCCAGCAGAGCAACAGGGGGGAACTATGGCTACACCTTC.

This chain joins TRBV9 and TRBJ1-2, with D tentatively TRBD1 (5 bases). The ends were cut back, 4 bases at V and 0 bases at J, with 13 bases in the middle. Germline-derived CDR1 and CDR2 are SGDLS and YYNGEE. This CDR3 region has 15 residues. The DNA of the CDR3 is TGTGCCAGCAGCATGGGACTGCAGTCTAACTATGGCTACACCTTC. Encoded protein: CASSMGLQSNYGYTF.

This clonotype was picked up many times. The V and J genes are TRBV7-2 and TRBJ1-5; the D is unclear. The CDR3 consists of 13 residues. V was shortened by 3 bases and J by 5 bases, with 8 bases between the two germline ends. Per germline, CDR1 SGHTA and CDR2 FQGNSA. As DNA, the CDR3 is TGTGCCAGCAGCTTTCAGCCCCATCAGCCCCAGCATTTT. Its translation: CASSFQPHQPQHF.

This clonotype was observed a few times. J is TRBJ2-7 and V is TRBV5-5; D is tentatively TRBD1 or TRBD2 (6 bases each). The V gene lost 0 bases and the J gene lost 5 bases, with 15 bases spanning the gap. The CDR3 is 15 amino acids. CDR1 and CDR2 (germline): SGHKS, YYEKEE (reference sequence). The CDR3 loop is CASSLDRGRGNEQYF. The CDR3 coding sequence is TGTGCCAGCAGCTTGGACCGGGGGCGCGGGAACGAGCAGTACTTC.

At least ten counts were recorded for this clonotype. The chain recombines TRBV11-2 with TRBJ1-1; TRBD1 matches 10 bases. Germline loops: CDR1 SGHAT, CDR2 FQNNGV. V was clipped by 3 bases and J by 5 bases; unmatched bases: 6. The CDR3 totals 15 residues. Written as DNA, the CDR3 is TGTGCCAGCAGCTTGATGGGACAGGGGAGTACTGAAGCTTTCTTT. Its protein product is CASSLMGQGSTEAFF. Full variable domain (rest looked up from reference TRBV11-2 and TRBJ1-1): EAGVAQSPRYKIIEKRQSVAFWCNPISGHATLYWYQQILGQGPKLLIQFQNNGVVDDSQLPKDRFSAERLKGVDSTLKIQPAKLEDSAVYLCASSLMGQGSTEAFFGQGTRLTVV.

Many counts were recorded for this clonotype. CDR3 protein: CSVLPGQGRETQYF. The CDR3 DNA sequence: TGCAGCGTCTTACCGGGACAGGGGAGAGAGACCCAGTACTTC. This chain uses TRBV29-1 with TRBJ2-5; 10 bases are shared with TRBD1. The CDR3 totals 14 residues. V lost 6 bases to trimming and J lost 4 bases; unmatched junction nucleotides: 8. Germline lookup yields CDR1 SQVTM and CDR2 ANQGSEA.

This clonotype was recorded many times. V gene TRBV20-1 combines with J gene TRBJ1-2; D is undetermined. CDR3 size: 13 residues. Trimming shortened V by 0 bases and J by 4 bases, and 9 bases separated the two germline ends. The germline CDR1 and CDR2 sequences are DFQATT and SNEGSKA (reference sequence). CDR3 in DNA: TGCAGTGCTAGAGACGGGCGAAGCTATGGCTACACCTTC. Encoded protein: CSARDGRSYGYTF.

This clonotype has a count of ten or more. V usage is TRBV20-1 and J usage is TRBJ1-1; D remains ambiguous. Germline V lookup: CDR1 DFQATT, CDR2 SNEGSKA (reference sequence). Trimming cost V 3 bases and J 0 bases, with 8 bases left between them. The length of the CDR3 is 13 residues. CDR3 sequence: CSASRDMNTEAFF. The CDR3 nucleotides are TGCAGTGCTAGTCGGGATATGAACACTGAAGCTTTCTTT.

The chain joins TRBV7-9 to TRBJ2-3, with D possibly being TRBD2 (6 bases). CDR1 and CDR2 (germline): SEHNR, FQNEAQ (reference sequence). V was clipped by 5 bases and J by 0 bases, with 18 bases between them. The CDR3 is 17 amino acids. CDR3 nucleotide sequence: TGTGCCAGCAGCCCCCGGTTAGCGGACATAAGCACAGATACGCAGTATTTT. This translates into CASSPRLADISTDTQYF.

This clonotype came up once. The chain couples TRBV6-5 to TRBJ2-3; D call uncertain. Germline V gene sequence: CDR1 MNHEY, CDR2 SVGAGI. The CDR3 is made up of 14 amino acids. V was pared by 0 bases and J by 3 bases, with 7 bases between. CDR3: CASSYSYGTDTQYF. The CDR3, as DNA: TGTGCCAGCAGTTACTCGTATGGTACAGATACGCAGTATTTT.

This clonotype showed up many times. The CDR3 here is CASSQTFQGSEGTQYF. The CDR3 DNA sequence: TGCGCCAGCAGCCAAACCTTTCAGGGTTCCGAGGGGACCCAGTACTTC. The genes are TRBV4-1 and TRBJ2-5; D is tentatively TRBD1 or TRBD2 (5 bases each). Germline CDR1 MGHRA, CDR2 YSYEKL. This CDR3 has 16 amino acids. The V gene lost 2 bases and the J gene lost 7 bases, with 20 bases spanning the gap.

In its sample, this clonotype was seen many times. This chain links TRBV28 with TRBJ1-1, with D possibly matching TRBD1 (5 bases). In germline, CDR1 is MDHEN, CDR2 SYDVKM. The ends were cut back, 10 bases at V and 5 bases at J, with 14 bases in the middle. The CDR3 is made up of 12 amino acids. The DNA of the CDR3 is TGTGCCATCCGGGGCCGTGGAACTGAAGCTTTCTTT. It specifies CAIRGRGTEAFF.

This chain joins TRBV4-1 and TRBJ2-7, with D unresolved. This CDR3 spans 13 amino acids. Germline V lookup: CDR1 MGHRA, CDR2 YSYEKL. Trimming shortened V by 2 bases and J by 3 bases, and 8 bases separated the two germline ends. CDR3: CASSQNTGYEQYF. DNA for the CDR3: TGCGCCAGCAGCCAAAATACGGGCTACGAGCAGTACTTC.

A few counts support this clonotype. This sequence joins TRBV20-1 and TRBJ2-2, with 13 bases lining up with TRBD2. Germline values: CDR1 DFQATT, CDR2 SNEGSKA (reference sequence). The CDR3 extends over 17 amino acids. V dropped 4 bases and J dropped 7; count of bases not matched to a gene: 12. CDR3 in DNA: TGCAGTGCTAAGGACGGACTAGCGGGAGCAGTGGTCGGGGAGCTGTTTTTT. Translation gives CSAKDGLAGAVVGELFF.